These T cell receptor beta chains were read from a single sample in a study of blood T cell repertoires in COVID-19. Data came from immunoSEQ multiplex PCR; TCRdb stores just in-frame clones and leaves some out. The sample lists roughly 430,000 clones, more than 70% occurring once. What was sequenced was PBMCs or T cells enriched from blood (not recorded which). The receptors stem from a woman aged 18-35 years who had been exposed to COVID-19. Each CDR3 is given without its conserved first and last residue. Fields, in order: V gene, J gene, CDR3 protein.

TRBV27,TRBJ2-7,ASSLIGLETYEQY
TRBV6-5,TRBJ1-2,ASSLSTGRGHGYT
TRBV20-1,TRBJ2-7,SASIGRGYEQY
TRBV19,TRBJ2-7,ASSIGQVSSYEQY
TRBV5-1,TRBJ2-7,ASSLGGTIYEQY
TRBV6-6,TRBJ1-6,ASRKPRESRSPLH
TRBV28,TRBJ1-3,ASSLLAQSGNTIY
TRBV19,TRBJ1-6,ASSIGNRPLGLLH
TRBV9,TRBJ1-6,ASSVVVAGMSSPLH
TRBV9,TRBJ2-3,ASNRDSHTDTQY
TRBV7-9,TRBJ1-5,ASSSEAYSNQPQH
TRBV5-4,TRBJ2-1,ASSLVSGFTGNYNEQF
TRBV3-1/TRBV3-2,TRBJ2-7,ASTPGLAGGGHEQY
TRBV7-2,TRBJ2-7,ASSQIRQWSYEQY
TRBV19,TRBJ2-7,ASSGYSGGAWVEQY
TRBV2,TRBJ2-3,ASKSGVASTDTQY
TRBV7-2,TRBJ1-1,ASSLAPTQNTEAF
TRBV14,TRBJ1-2,ASSRTYGTGGGYT
TRBV5-6,TRBJ2-7,ASSLRGGGLSYEQY
TRBV5-1,TRBJ2-1,ASSLGLAGALYNEQF
TRBV3-1/TRBV3-2,TRBJ2-7,ASSQSSGSYEQY
TRBV3-1/TRBV3-2,TRBJ2-2,ASSQLAGGFIGELF
TRBV28,TRBJ2-3,ASSFVGTDTQY
TRBV18,TRBJ2-3,ASSPLAGGADTQY
TRBV7-7,TRBJ1-1,ASSPRREDTARLTEAF
TRBV27,TRBJ2-7,ASSSGDRRGVYEQY
TRBV28,TRBJ2-1,ASSSIRASGVANEQF
TRBV28,TRBJ2-1,ASSLASRSSYNEQF
TRBV9,TRBJ1-5,ASSEEGWGNQPQH
TRBV6-2/TRBV6-3,TRBJ1-1,ASSYTGMNTEAF
TRBV6-6,TRBJ1-1,ASSQGEAAPEAF
TRBV11-2,TRBJ2-1,ASSFGLAGGIEQF
TRBV4-2,TRBJ2-2,ASSQDGGGANTGELF
TRBV4-2,TRBJ1-4,ASSLDRGDNGKLF
TRBV19,TRBJ1-5,ASSIHRDRSNQPQH
TRBV28,TRBJ2-1,ASSYRDRGGNEQF
TRBV7-2,TRBJ1-2,ASSLVGQGNYGYT
TRBV6-5,TRBJ2-5,ASSYTATRETQY
TRBV3-1/TRBV3-2,TRBJ1-3,ASSQGQGAHGWY
TRBV3-1/TRBV3-2,TRBJ1-3,ASSLNPPKGRNTIY
TRBV6-2/TRBV6-3,TRBJ1-1,ASSSWATRWDTEAF
TRBV29-1,TRBJ1-4,SVVGQGNEKLF
TRBV11-2,TRBJ2-1,ASSLEKRRQF
TRBV19,TRBJ1-1,ASSSDRGPLFTKAF
TRBV4-2,TRBJ1-2,ASSRGTTGPNEGYT
TRBV5-1,TRBJ1-4,ASSSRVGEKLF